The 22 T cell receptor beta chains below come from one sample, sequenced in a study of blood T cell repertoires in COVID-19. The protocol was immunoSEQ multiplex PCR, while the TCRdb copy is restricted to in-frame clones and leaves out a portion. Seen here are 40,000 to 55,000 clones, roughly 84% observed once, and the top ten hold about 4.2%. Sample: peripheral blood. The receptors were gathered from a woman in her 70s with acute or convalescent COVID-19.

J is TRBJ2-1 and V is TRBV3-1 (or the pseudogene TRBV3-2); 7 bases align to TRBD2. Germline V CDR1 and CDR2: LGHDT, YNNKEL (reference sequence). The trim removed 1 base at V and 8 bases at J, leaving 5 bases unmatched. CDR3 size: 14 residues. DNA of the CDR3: TGTGCCAGCAGCCAAGGACTAGCACGCCATGAGCAGTTCTTC. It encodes CASSQGLARHEQFF.

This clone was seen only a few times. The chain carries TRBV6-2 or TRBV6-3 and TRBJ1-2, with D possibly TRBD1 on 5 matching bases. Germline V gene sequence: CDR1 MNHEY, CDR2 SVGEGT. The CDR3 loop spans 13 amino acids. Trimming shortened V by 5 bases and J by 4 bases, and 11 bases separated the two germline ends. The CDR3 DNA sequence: TGTGCCAGCAGTCAGCTCGACAGCTATGGCTACACCTTC. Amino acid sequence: CASSQLDSYGYTF.

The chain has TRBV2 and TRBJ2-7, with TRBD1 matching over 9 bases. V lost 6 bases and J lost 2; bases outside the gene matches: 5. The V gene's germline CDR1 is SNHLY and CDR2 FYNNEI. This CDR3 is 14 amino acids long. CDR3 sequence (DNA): TGTGCCAGCAGGGGGACAGGGCTACCCTACGAGCAGTACTTC. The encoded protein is CASRGTGLPYEQYF.

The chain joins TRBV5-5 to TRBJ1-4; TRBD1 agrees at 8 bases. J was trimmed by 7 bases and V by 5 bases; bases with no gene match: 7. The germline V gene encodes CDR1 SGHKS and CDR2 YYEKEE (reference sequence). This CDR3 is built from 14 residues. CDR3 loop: CASSIGTGAEKLFF. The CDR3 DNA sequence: TGTGCCAGCAGTATCGGGACAGGAGCTGAAAAACTGTTTTTT.

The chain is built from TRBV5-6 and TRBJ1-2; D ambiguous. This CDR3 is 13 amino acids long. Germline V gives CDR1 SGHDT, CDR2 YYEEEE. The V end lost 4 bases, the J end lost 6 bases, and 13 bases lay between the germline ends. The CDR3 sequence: CASSPGGRDGYTF. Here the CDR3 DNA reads TGTGCCAGCAGCCCTGGCGGGCGGGATGGCTACACCTTC.

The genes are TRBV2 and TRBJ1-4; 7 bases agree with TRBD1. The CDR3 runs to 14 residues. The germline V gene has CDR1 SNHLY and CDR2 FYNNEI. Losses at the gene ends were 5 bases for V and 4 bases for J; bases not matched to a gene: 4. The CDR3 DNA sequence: TGTGCCAGCAGTCGACAGGGTGGTAATGAAAAACTGTTTTTT. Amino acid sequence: CASSRQGGNEKLFF.

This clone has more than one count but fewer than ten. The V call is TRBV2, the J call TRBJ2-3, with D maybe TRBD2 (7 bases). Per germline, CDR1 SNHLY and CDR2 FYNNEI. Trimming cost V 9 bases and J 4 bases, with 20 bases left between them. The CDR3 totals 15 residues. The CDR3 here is CARTGIEGGADTQYF. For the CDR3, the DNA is TGTGCCAGGACCGGGATCGAAGGGGGGGCAGATACGCAGTATTTT.

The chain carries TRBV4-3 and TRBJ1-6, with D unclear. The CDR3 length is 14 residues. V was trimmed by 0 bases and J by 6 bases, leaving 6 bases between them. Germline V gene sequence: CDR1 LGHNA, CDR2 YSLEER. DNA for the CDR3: TGCGCCAGCAGCCAAGATCGGTCTAATTCACCCCTCCACTTT. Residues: CASSQDRSNSPLHF.

CDR3 amino acids: CATSRPGIRDTQYF. The CDR3 DNA reads TGTGCCACCAGCAGACCAGGGATCAGAGATACGCAGTATTTT. V gene TRBV15 combines with J gene TRBJ2-3, with D tentatively TRBD1 (5 bases). Between the trimmed V and J ends, which lost 2 bases and 5 bases, there was a span of 11 bases. There are 14 residues in the CDR3. CDR1 and CDR2 from the germline V gene are LNHNV and YYDKDF (reference sequence). The full variable domain, with the rest looked up from reference TRBV15 and TRBJ2-3, is DAMVIQNPRYQVTQFGKPVTLSCSQTLNHNVMYWYQQKSSQAPKLLFHYYDKDFNNEADTPDNFQSRRPNTSFCFLDIRSPGLGDTAMYLCATSRPGIRDTQYFGPGTRLTVL.

Written as DNA, the CDR3 is TGTGCCAGCAGCTTAGCCTTCTCCTCCTACAATGAGCAGTTCTTC. It yields the protein CASSLAFSSYNEQFF. The V call is TRBV7-9, the J call TRBJ2-1; D is unresolved. The CDR3 length is 15 residues. Trimming pared 0 bases from V and 0 bases from J, leaving 6 bases between. Germline V gene sequence: CDR1 SEHNR, CDR2 FQNEAQ (reference sequence).

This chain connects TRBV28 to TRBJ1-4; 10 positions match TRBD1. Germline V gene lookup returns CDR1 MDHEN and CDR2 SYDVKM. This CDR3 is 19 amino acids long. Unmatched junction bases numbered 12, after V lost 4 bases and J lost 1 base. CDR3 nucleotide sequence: TGTGCCAGCAGTTCACCCTTTGGGACAGGGGTATTAACTAATGAAAAACTGTTTTTT. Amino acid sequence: CASSSPFGTGVLTNEKLFF.

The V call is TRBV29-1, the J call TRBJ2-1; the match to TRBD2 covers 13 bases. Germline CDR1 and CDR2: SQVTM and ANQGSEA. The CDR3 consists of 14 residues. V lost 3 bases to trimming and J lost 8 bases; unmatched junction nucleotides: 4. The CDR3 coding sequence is TGCAGCGTTGATGGGACTAGCGGGAACTATGAGCAGTTCTTC. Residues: CSVDGTSGNYEQFF.

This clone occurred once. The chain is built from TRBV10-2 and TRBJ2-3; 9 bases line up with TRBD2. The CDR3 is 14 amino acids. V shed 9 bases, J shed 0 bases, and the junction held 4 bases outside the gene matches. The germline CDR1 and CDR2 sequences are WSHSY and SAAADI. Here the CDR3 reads CASASGKSTDTQYF. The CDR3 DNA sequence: TGCGCCAGTGCTAGCGGGAAAAGCACAGATACGCAGTATTTT.

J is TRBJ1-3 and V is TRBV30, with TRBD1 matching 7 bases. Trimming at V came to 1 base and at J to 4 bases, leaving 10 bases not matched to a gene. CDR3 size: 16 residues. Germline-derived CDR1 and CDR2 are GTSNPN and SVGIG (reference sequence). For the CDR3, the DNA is TGTGCCTGGAGTGATCGCACAGGGGCCGCCGGAAACACCATATATTTT. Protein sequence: CAWSDRTGAAGNTIYF.

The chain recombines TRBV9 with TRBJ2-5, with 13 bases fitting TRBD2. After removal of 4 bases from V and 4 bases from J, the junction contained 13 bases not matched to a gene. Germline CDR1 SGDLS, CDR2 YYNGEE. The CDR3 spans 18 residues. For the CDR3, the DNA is TGTGCCAGCAGCATCCTCGAGGGGGGACTAGCGGGACTAGAGACCCAGTACTTC. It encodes CASSILEGGLAGLETQYF. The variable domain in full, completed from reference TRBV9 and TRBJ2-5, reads DSGVTQTPKHLITATGQRVTLRCSPRSGDLSVYWYQQSLDQGLQFLIQYYNGEERAKGNILERFSAQQFPDLHSELNLSSLELGDSALYFCASSILEGGLAGLETQYFGPGTRLLVL.

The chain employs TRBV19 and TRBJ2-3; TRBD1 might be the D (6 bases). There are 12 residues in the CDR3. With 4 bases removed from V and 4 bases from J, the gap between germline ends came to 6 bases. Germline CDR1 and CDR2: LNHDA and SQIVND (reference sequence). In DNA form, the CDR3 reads TGTGCCAGTAGTAACAGGGCAGATACGCAGTATTTT. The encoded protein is CASSNRADTQYF.

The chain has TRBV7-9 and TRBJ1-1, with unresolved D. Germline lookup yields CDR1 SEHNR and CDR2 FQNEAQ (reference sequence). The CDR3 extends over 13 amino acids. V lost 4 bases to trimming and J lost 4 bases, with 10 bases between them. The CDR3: CASSSTRGTEAFF. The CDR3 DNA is TGTGCCAGCAGCTCGACTCGGGGCACTGAAGCTTTCTTT.

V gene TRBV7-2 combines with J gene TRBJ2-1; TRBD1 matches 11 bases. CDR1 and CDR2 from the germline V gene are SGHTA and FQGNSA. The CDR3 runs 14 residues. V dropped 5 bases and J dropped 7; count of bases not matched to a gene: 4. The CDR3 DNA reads TGTGCCAGCAGCACGGACAGGGGGCAAAATGAGCAGTTCTTC. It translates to CASSTDRGQNEQFF.

The CDR3 region is CASVLGLAETYEQYF. CDR3 bases: TGTGCTAGTGTCCTCGGACTAGCGGAAACCTACGAGCAGTACTTC. The J gene is TRBJ2-7, the V gene TRBV12-5; TRBD2 matches 10 bases. CDR1 and CDR2 from the germline V gene are LGHNT and FRNRAP. Trimming at V came to 7 bases and at J to 2 bases, leaving 8 bases not matched to a gene. This CDR3 spans 15 amino acids.

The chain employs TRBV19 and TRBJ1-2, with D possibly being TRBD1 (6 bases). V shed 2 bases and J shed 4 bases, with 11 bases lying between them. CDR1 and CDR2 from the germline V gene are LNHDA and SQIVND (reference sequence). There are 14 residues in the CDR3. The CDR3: CASSISTGTYGYTF. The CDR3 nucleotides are TGTGCCAGTAGTATATCGACAGGAACCTATGGCTACACCTTC. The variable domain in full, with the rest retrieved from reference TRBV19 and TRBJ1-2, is DGGITQSPKYLFRKEGQNVTLSCEQNLNHDAMYWYRQDPGQGLRLIYYSQIVNDFQKGDIAEGYSVSREKKESFPLTVTSAQKNPTAFYLCASSISTGTYGYTFGSGTRLTVV.

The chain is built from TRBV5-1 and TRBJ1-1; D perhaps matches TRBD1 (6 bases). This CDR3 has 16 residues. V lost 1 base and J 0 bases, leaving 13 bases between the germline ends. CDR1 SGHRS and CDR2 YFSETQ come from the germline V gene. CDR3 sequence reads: CASSLTGPQMNTEAFF. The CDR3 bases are TGCGCCAGCAGCTTGACAGGGCCCCAAATGAACACTGAAGCTTTCTTT.

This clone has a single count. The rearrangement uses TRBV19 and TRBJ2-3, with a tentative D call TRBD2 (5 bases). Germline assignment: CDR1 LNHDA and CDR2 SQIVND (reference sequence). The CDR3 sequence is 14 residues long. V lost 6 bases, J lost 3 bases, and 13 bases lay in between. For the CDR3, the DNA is TGTGCCAGTAGCAGGACTCAAGCGACAGATACGCAGTATTTT. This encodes CASSRTQATDTQYF.